This is a list of T cell receptor beta chains from one sample in a study of T cells in Graves' hyperthyroidism and ophthalmopathy. A single record per CDR3 protein comes from TCRdb applying MiXCR to the multiplex PCR reads. The sample has a few hundred thousand distinct CDR3 sequences; about 45% are singletons. The sequencing input was peripheral blood or thyroid tissue (not recorded which). These receptors all stem from a young woman with Graves' hyperthyroidism. Each CDR3 is given with its conserved first and last residue. D genes are given only for firm matches. Only some rows state a clone size, as once, few, many or a class for expanded clones.

CSASGRGGSYEQYF	TGCAGTGCTAGTGGGAGGGGCGGGAGTTACGAGCAGTACTTC	NA	TRBJ2-7	TRBD2	TRBV20-1	14
CASSQGDRGWETQYF	TGTGCCAGCAGCCAAGGGGACAGGGGTTGGGAGACCCAGTACTTC	many	TRBJ2-5	TRBD1	TRBV4-2	15
CASSPLGWGTDTQYF	TGTGCCAGCAGTCCGTTGGGCTGGGGCACAGATACGCAGTATTTT	NA	TRBJ2-3	NA	TRBV7-6	15
CASSPERFGSASNQPQHF	TGTGCCAGCTCACCCGAAAGGTTCGGGTCTGCTAGCAATCAGCCCCAGCATTTT	NA	TRBJ1-5	NA	TRBV18	18
CASSSPTGGEKLFF	TGTGCCAGCAGCTCGCCGACAGGGGGCGAAAAACTGTTTTTT	NA	TRBJ1-4	TRBD1	TRBV7-2	14
CSGSTGTGVAYEQYF	TGCAGTGGAAGCACCGGGACAGGGGTCGCCTACGAGCAGTACTTC	many	TRBJ2-7	TRBD1	TRBV20-1	15
CASSRGLAGGQYF	TGTGCCAGCAGCAGGGGCCTCGCGGGGGGCCAGTACTTC	many	TRBJ2-5	TRBD2	TRBV6-5	13
CASGRDSTYEQYF	TGTGCCAGCGGTCGAGACAGTACCTACGAGCAGTACTTC	many	TRBJ2-7	NA	TRBV2	13
CASSIGQGGQFF	TGTGCCAGTAGTATCGGACAGGGCGGGCAGTTCTTC	NA	TRBJ2-1	TRBD1	TRBV19	12
CASSSGREQSF	TGTGCCAGCAGCTCTGGGAGGGAGCAGTCTTTT	NA	TRBJ1-4	NA	TRBV7-6	11
CASSRALGAYEQYF	TGTGCCAGTAGCCGTGCCCTAGGGGCCTACGAGCAGTACTTC	many	TRBJ2-7	NA	TRBV19	14
CSASTGGNGYTF	TGCAGTGCGTCGACAGGGGGCAATGGCTACACCTTC	NA	TRBJ1-2	TRBD1	TRBV20-1	12
CASSLGVRGDGEKLFF	TGCGCCAGCAGCTTGGGCGTCAGGGGGGACGGCGAAAAACTGTTTTTT	NA	TRBJ1-4	TRBD1	TRBV5-1	16
CASSQPRISGNTIYF	TGTGCCAGCAGCCAACCCCGGATCTCTGGAAACACCATATATTTT	many	TRBJ1-3	NA	TRBV3-1	15
CASSEDGYSTDTQYF	TGTGCCAGCAGCGAAGACGGCTATAGCACAGATACGCAGTATTTT	few	TRBJ2-3	NA	TRBV9	15
CASRGQGNTETQYF	TGTGCCAGCAGGGGACAGGGAAACACTGAGACCCAGTACTTC	NA	TRBJ2-5	TRBD1	TRBV12-3/TRBV12-4	14
CSVEGLAGFVF	TGCAGCGTTGAAGGACTAGCGGGATTTGTCTTC	NA	TRBJ1-2	NA	TRBV29-1	11
CSVRQGIYGYTF	TGCAGCGTTCGGCAGGGGATCTATGGCTACACCTTC	NA	TRBJ1-2	NA	TRBV29-1	12
CSATTGTGSSPLHF	TGCAGTGCTACCACCGGGACAGGGTCATCACCCCTCCACTTT	NA	TRBJ1-6	TRBD1	TRBV20-1	14
CATSDTTLPGQSYEQYF	TGTGCCACCAGTGATACAACCCTGCCGGGACAGTCCTACGAGCAGTACTTC	many	TRBJ2-7	TRBD1	TRBV24-1	17
CASSYSGGTVNEKLFF	TGTGCCAGCAGTTACTCGGGAGGGACAGTTAATGAAAAACTGTTTTTT	NA	TRBJ1-4	TRBD1	TRBV6-5	16
CAISARTSGSYNEQFF	TGTGCCATCAGTGCGCGGACTAGCGGGTCCTACAATGAGCAGTTCTTC	NA	TRBJ2-1	TRBD2	TRBV10-3	16
CATRPTSGRTDSYNEQFF	TGTGCCACCAGACCGACTAGCGGCAGAACGGATTCCTACAATGAGCAGTTCTTC	NA	TRBJ2-1	TRBD2	TRBV24-1	18
CASSLTSWGTGELFF	TGTGCCAGCAGCTTAACTAGCTGGGGCACCGGGGAGCTGTTTTTT	many	TRBJ2-2	NA	TRBV7-2	15
CSAPNTGELFF	TGCAGTGCTCCAAACACCGGGGAGCTGTTTTTT	NA	TRBJ2-2	NA	TRBV20-1	11
CSGRDRGETQYF	TGCAGTGGCAGGGACAGGGGAGAGACCCAGTACTTC	NA	TRBJ2-5	TRBD1	TRBV20-1	12
CSVELQGADEQYF	TGCAGCGTTGAGCTACAGGGGGCAGATGAGCAGTACTTC	NA	TRBJ2-7	TRBD1	TRBV29-1	13
CASSDWRGQETQYF	TGTGCCAGCAGTGATTGGAGGGGCCAAGAGACCCAGTACTTC	NA	TRBJ2-5	NA	TRBV25-1	14
CASSRGLDYEQYF	TGTGCCAGCAGTCGGGGACTAGATTACGAGCAGTACTTC	many	TRBJ2-7	TRBD2	TRBV6-5	13
CASSLYRTDGSGELYF	TGTGCCAGCAGCTTGTACCGGACCGACGGGTCCGGGGAGCTGTACTTC	NA	TRBJ2-7	NA	TRBV7-2	16
CASSPGTSGFWTNTGELFF	TGTGCCAGCAGTCCTGGGACTAGCGGATTTTGGACGAACACCGGGGAGCTGTTTTTT	NA	TRBJ2-2	TRBD2	TRBV12-3/TRBV12-4	19
CAISAIPGGAGQPQHF	TGTGCCATCAGTGCGATTCCAGGGGGCGCCGGTCAGCCCCAGCATTTT	NA	TRBJ1-5	TRBD1	TRBV10-3	16
CATSDRQTGTHEQYF	TGTGCCACCAGTGATCGGCAAACAGGGACCCACGAGCAGTACTTC	many	TRBJ2-7	NA	TRBV24-1	15
CASSVGLAGYEQFF	TGTGCCAGCAGTGTCGGACTAGCGGGATATGAGCAGTTCTTC	NA	TRBJ2-1	TRBD2	TRBV12-3/TRBV12-4	14
CASSKGLVLMPDTQYF	TGTGCCAGTAGTAAGGGACTAGTCTTGATGCCAGATACGCAGTATTTT	NA	TRBJ2-3	TRBD2	TRBV7-8	16
CASSLDRVNYEQYF	TGTGCCAGCAGTTTGGACAGGGTTAACTACGAGCAGTACTTC	few	TRBJ2-7	TRBD1	TRBV12-3/TRBV12-4	14
CSVDQGLFGYTF	TGCAGCGTTGATCAGGGTTTATTTGGCTACACCTTC	NA	TRBJ1-2	NA	TRBV29-1	12
CASSSGTGYGGTEAFF	TGTGCCAGCAGCTCCGGGACAGGGTATGGAGGCACTGAAGCTTTCTTT	many	TRBJ1-1	TRBD1	TRBV5-6	16
CASSQEVSGLAFF	TGTGCCAGCAGCCAAGAGGTATCGGGTCTGGCTTTCTTT	many	TRBJ1-1	NA	TRBV14	13
CSARDRAGGPRGETQYF	TGCAGTGCTAGAGATCGAGCGGGAGGGCCTAGGGGGGAGACCCAGTACTTC	NA	TRBJ2-5	TRBD2	TRBV20-1	17
CASSPQAEQRETQCF	TGCGCCAGCAGCCCCCAAGCGGAGCAGCGGGAGACCCAGTGCTTC	NA	TRBJ2-5	TRBD2	TRBV5-1	15
CASSHPGQEYEHF	TGTGCCAGCAGTCACCCAGGGCAGGAGTACGAGCATTTT	once	TRBJ1-5	NA	TRBV6-5	13
CASASGSNEQYF	TGTGCCAGTGCTAGCGGGAGCAACGAGCAGTACTTC	NA	TRBJ2-7	TRBD2	TRBV19	12
CASSQGDRGGNTIYF	TGCGCCAGCAGCCAAGGGGACAGGGGAGGAAACACCATATATTTT	NA	TRBJ1-3	TRBD1	TRBV5-1	15
CASSLGPQGDDYGYTF	TGTGCTAGCAGCTTAGGACCACAGGGGGATGACTATGGCTACACCTTC	NA	TRBJ1-2	TRBD1	TRBV7-6	16
CASKQGQGYNQPQHF	TGTGCCAGCAAACAGGGACAGGGGTACAATCAGCCCCAGCATTTT	NA	TRBJ1-5	TRBD1	TRBV2	15
CASRMGGNTGELFF	TGCGCCAGCAGGATGGGGGGTAACACCGGGGAGCTGTTTTTT	many	TRBJ2-2	NA	TRBV5-1	14
CASSKYYSHEQFF	TGTGCCAGCAGCAAATACTACTCCCATGAGCAGTTCTTC	few	TRBJ2-1	NA	TRBV7-3	13
CASSNRGQTTGELFF	TGTGCCAGCAGCAACAGGGGGCAGACGACCGGGGAGCTGTTTTTT	many	TRBJ2-2	TRBD1	TRBV7-8	15
CATGTSREKGGYTF	TGTGCCACCGGGACTAGCCGAGAGAAAGGTGGCTACACCTTC	NA	TRBJ1-2	NA	TRBV10-3	14
CATSDPTTGMLETQYF	TGTGCCACCAGTGACCCAACGACAGGGATGTTAGAGACCCAGTACTTC	NA	TRBJ2-5	TRBD1	TRBV24-1	16
CSARSGTSYSPLHF	TGCAGTGCTAGATCCGGGACAAGTTATTCACCCCTCCACTTT	NA	TRBJ1-6	NA	TRBV20-1	14
CASKDRGLNYGYTF	TGTGCCAGCAAGGACAGGGGCTTAAACTATGGCTACACCTTC	NA	TRBJ1-2	TRBD1	TRBV2	14
CASSAVSLTYNEQYF	TGTGCCAGCAGTGCTGTTAGCCTTACTTACAATGAGCAGTACTTC	NA	TRBJ2-7	NA	TRBV2	15
CASFGTSGRPETQYF	TGTGCCAGCTTCGGGACTAGCGGGAGGCCGGAGACCCAGTACTTC	NA	TRBJ2-5	TRBD2	TRBV2	15
CASNGGEMGRETQYF	TGTGCCAGCAATGGGGGAGAGATGGGGCGAGAGACCCAGTACTTC	NA	TRBJ2-5	NA	TRBV27	15
CASSRGLATNEQFF	TGTGCCAGCAGCCGAGGACTAGCGACAAATGAGCAGTTCTTC	few	TRBJ2-1	TRBD2	TRBV7-6	14
CSARESGNNYGYTF	TGCAGTGCTAGAGAATCTGGGAACAACTATGGCTACACCTTC	many	TRBJ1-2	NA	TRBV20-1	14
CATSDLSGNTEAFF	TGTGCCACCAGTGATTTATCAGGGAACACTGAAGCTTTCTTT	NA	TRBJ1-1	NA	TRBV24-1	14
CASSYLRGSDEQYF	TGTGCCAGCAGTTACTTGAGGGGAAGCGACGAGCAGTACTTC	many	TRBJ2-7	NA	TRBV6-6	14